The 28 T cell receptor beta chains below all came from one sample that was sequenced in a study of cytomegalovirus exposure and HLA in healthy donors. The PCR employed 60 Vbeta primers together with 13 Jbeta primers. Sequencing used immunoSEQ multiplex PCR; TCRdb keeps in-frame clones, though not all of them. The table lists some 120,000 clones, roughly 80% of them singletons. The sequenced sample was PBMCs. These TCRs come from a man in his thirties or forties in good health and CMV-seropositive.

The sample holds a few counts of this clone. V and J are TRBV6-5 and TRBJ1-5; a weak D match, TRBD1 (6 bases). Germline V gives CDR1 MNHEY, CDR2 SVGAGI. The length of the CDR3 is 15 residues. Deletions cut 5 bases from V and 4 bases from J, with 15 bases between. The CDR3 spells CASSRLAGANQPQHF. CDR3 DNA: TGTGCCAGCAGTCGACTCGCGGGGGCGAATCAGCCCCAGCATTTT.

This chain links TRBV30 with TRBJ2-1; a possible D gene is TRBD2 (5 bases). The CDR3 runs to 12 residues. The ends were cut back, 4 bases at V and 8 bases at J, with 12 bases in the middle. The germline V gene has CDR1 GTSNPN and CDR2 SVGIG (reference sequence). CDR3 nucleotide sequence: TGTGCCTGGACCCGAGGGCGGTATGAGCAGTTCTTC. Its protein product is CAWTRGRYEQFF.

V is TRBV7-9 and J is TRBJ2-1, with D possibly matching TRBD2 (6 bases). The CDR3 consists of 14 residues. The V end lost 5 bases, the J end lost 7 bases, and 15 bases lay between the germline ends. The germline gives CDR1 SEHNR, CDR2 FQNEAQ (reference sequence). CDR3 region: CASSIVSGSNEQFF. DNA of the CDR3: TGTGCCAGCAGCATAGTTAGCGGATCGAATGAGCAGTTCTTC.

The chain couples TRBV5-5 to TRBJ1-5; 7 bases agree with TRBD1. Germline V gene data show CDR1 as SGHKS and CDR2 as YYEKEE (reference sequence). With 1 base clipped from V and 5 bases from J, the junction kept 12 bases outside the gene matches. The CDR3 totals 17 residues. CDR3 sequence: CASSLRAKGAGYQPQHF. CDR3 bases: TGTGCCAGCAGCTTGAGGGCCAAGGGGGCTGGGTATCAGCCCCAGCATTTT.

The chain has TRBV5-8 and TRBJ1-4; 7 bases are shared with TRBD1. This CDR3 region has 17 residues. The germline V gene encodes CDR1 SGHTS and CDR2 YDEGEE. With V trimmed by 0 bases and J by 3 bases, 8 bases remained unmatched. The CDR3: CASSLGQGLFANEKLFF. The DNA for the CDR3 is TGTGCCAGCAGCTTGGGACAGGGACTTTTTGCTAATGAAAAACTGTTTTTT.

This clone was seen only a few times. The CDR3 coding sequence is TGTGCCAGCAGTTCCACAGCAGCCAGTGAAGCTTTCTTT. Protein sequence: CASSSTAASEAFF. This chain links TRBV2 with TRBJ1-1; D is unresolved. The V end was cut by 5 bases, the J end by 7 bases, with 14 bases between. This CDR3 has 13 amino acids. Germline CDR1 is SNHLY and CDR2 is FYNNEI.

This chain joins TRBV7-3 and TRBJ1-1; D possibly corresponds to TRBD1 (6 bases). CDR3 length: 14 amino acids. Trimming left V 2 bases short and J 4 bases short, with 11 bases between. From germline, CDR1 is SGHTA and CDR2 FQGTGA. CDR3 protein: CASSLGGGGTEAFF. CDR3 coding DNA: TGTGCCAGCAGCTTAGGGGGAGGGGGCACTGAAGCTTTCTTT.

The genes are TRBV5-1 and TRBJ1-3; D is uncertain. V was trimmed by 0 bases and J by 9 bases, leaving 16 bases between them. Germline loops: CDR1 SGHRS, CDR2 YFSETQ. CDR3 length: 15 amino acids. This CDR3 reads CASSLAAPVNRTIYF. The CDR3 DNA reads as TGCGCCAGCAGCTTGGCCGCCCCGGTGAATCGCACCATATATTTT.

This clone came up a few times. V is TRBV13 and J is TRBJ2-3; 14 bases agree with TRBD2. Germline CDR1 is PRHDT and CDR2 is FYEKMQ (reference sequence). The CDR3 sequence is 15 residues long. V lost 5 bases and J lost 3; bases outside the gene matches: 1. CDR3 sequence: CASSRLAGGTDTQYF. CDR3 DNA: TGTGCCAGCAGCCGACTAGCGGGGGGGACAGATACGCAGTATTTT. The full variable domain, its missing parts supplied by reference TRBV13 and TRBJ2-3, is AAGVIQSPRHLIKEKRETATLKCYPIPRHDTVYWYQQGPGQDPQFLISFYEKMQSDKGSIPDRFSAQQFSDYHSELNMSSLELGDSALYFCASSRLAGGTDTQYFGPGTRLTVL.

The J gene is TRBJ2-5, the V gene TRBV2; 9 bases align to TRBD1. The germline CDR1 and CDR2 sequences are SNHLY and FYNNEI. After removal of 6 bases from V and 5 bases from J, the junction contained 7 bases not matched to a gene. The CDR3 has 14 residues. CDR3 nucleotide sequence: TGTGCCAGCAGGAGGAACAGGGGGCAGGAGACCCAGTACTTC. The encoded protein is CASRRNRGQETQYF.

The V and J genes are TRBV11-2 and TRBJ1-4, with no clear D. Trimming took 4 bases from V and 7 from J, leaving 4 bases between them. The CDR3 length is 11 residues. CDR1 is SGHAT and CDR2 is FQNNGV in the germline V gene. The CDR3, as DNA: TGTGCCAGCAGCTCGAGTGAAAAACTGTTTTTT. It codes for CASSSSEKLFF.

The CDR3 DNA reads TGTGCCAGCAGTTTACCCCCGGGACAGGGGGGGGAAAAACTGTTTTTT. The encoded protein is CASSLPPGQGGEKLFF. The chain carries TRBV28 and TRBJ1-4; the match to TRBD1 covers 11 bases. The CDR3 has 16 amino acids. From germline, CDR1 is MDHEN and CDR2 SYDVKM. The ends lost 2 bases at V and 8 bases at J; junction bases unmatched: 7.

This chain uses TRBV19 with TRBJ1-5, with 9 bases matching TRBD1. J was trimmed by 5 bases and V by 8 bases; bases with no gene match: 7. CDR3 length equals 14 residues. Germline assignment: CDR1 LNHDA and CDR2 SQIVND (reference sequence). The CDR3 here is CASETRQGDQPQHF. The CDR3 DNA is TGTGCCAGTGAGACGAGACAGGGGGATCAGCCCCAGCATTTT.

The chain links TRBV5-1 to TRBJ1-1; 9 bases line up with TRBD1. The V gene's germline CDR1 is SGHRS and CDR2 YFSETQ. Germline trimming cut 2 bases from V and 5 bases from J; bases unmatched to any gene: 4. This CDR3 region has 14 residues. For the CDR3, the DNA is TGCGCCAGCAGCTTATGGGACAGGGTGACTGAAGCTTTCTTT. Translation gives CASSLWDRVTEAFF.

The chain links TRBV6-5 to TRBJ2-5; maybe TRBD2 (5 bases). This CDR3 spans 13 amino acids. CDR1 MNHEY and CDR2 SVGAGI come from the germline V gene. V gave up 0 bases and J gave up 11 bases, with 13 bases separating them. The CDR3 nucleotides read TGTGCCAGCAGTTACTCGGGAATTAGGGAGCAGTACTTC. Residues: CASSYSGIREQYF.

The V gene is TRBV2, the J gene TRBJ2-4, with 7 positions matching TRBD2. This CDR3 is built from 15 residues. Germline CDR1 reads SNHLY; CDR2 reads FYNNEI. V was pared by 7 bases and J by 2 bases, with 8 bases of the junction left unmatched. CDR3 sequence reads: CASNNWGGPKNIQYF. CDR3 sequence (DNA): TGTGCCAGCAACAACTGGGGGGGACCCAAAAACATTCAGTACTTC.

The chain carries TRBV5-8 and TRBJ2-3; 8 bases are a match to TRBD2. V shed 0 bases and J 6 bases; nucleotides not matched to a gene: 12. This CDR3 is built from 17 residues. Germline assignment: CDR1 SGHTS and CDR2 YDEGEE. CDR3 bases: TGTGCCAGCAGCTTGGTGTTTGGTAGCGGGAATTATGATACGCAGTATTTT. Amino acids: CASSLVFGSGNYDTQYF.

The J gene is TRBJ2-7, the V gene TRBV28; 9 nucleotides line up with TRBD1. V shed 10 bases and J 5 bases; nucleotides not matched to a gene: 12. CDR3 length: 14 residues. Germline V gives CDR1 MDHEN, CDR2 SYDVKM. Written as DNA, the CDR3 is TGTGCCACTAAAGGGCCTACAGGGGGCCACGAGCAGTACTTC. This encodes CATKGPTGGHEQYF.

The rearrangement joins TRBV19 to TRBJ1-2; 11 bases align to TRBD1. V lost 5 bases, J lost 4 bases, and 9 bases stayed unmatched. This CDR3 has 16 amino acids. CDR1 and CDR2 from the germline V gene are LNHDA and SQIVND (reference sequence). In nucleotides, the CDR3 is TGTGCCAGTAGTGGGACAGGGGGAGTTTCCTCCTATGGCTACACCTTC. Translated, it gives CASSGTGGVSSYGYTF.

The chain combines TRBV14 with TRBJ1-3; unclear D gene. CDR3 length: 15 amino acids. The germline V and J ends were trimmed by 0 bases and 1 base, with 7 bases remaining between them. CDR1 and CDR2 from the germline V gene are SGHDN and FVKESK. CDR3 sequence (DNA): TGTGCCAGCAGCCAAGAATTCGGGTCTGGAAACACCATATATTTT. This encodes CASSQEFGSGNTIYF. Full variable domain (outside the CDR3, taken from reference TRBV14 and TRBJ1-3): EAGVTQFPSHSVIEKGQTVTLRCDPISGHDNLYWYRRVMGKEIKFLLHFVKESKQDESGMPNNRFLAERTGGTYSTLKVQPAELEDSGVYFCASSQEFGSGNTIYFGEGSWLTVV.

In its sample, this clone was seen a few times. The chain couples TRBV7-3 to TRBJ2-3, with TRBD2 matching 9 bases. CDR1 SGHTA and CDR2 FQGTGA come from the germline V gene. The J segment lost 1 base and the V segment lost 2 bases, leaving 7 bases of the junction unmatched. This CDR3 has 17 amino acids. DNA for the CDR3: TGTGCCAGCAGCTTAGGGAGCGGGGGGATTCGCACAGATACGCAGTATTTT. Translation: CASSLGSGGIRTDTQYF.

The chain uses TRBV5-1 and TRBJ2-1; D may be TRBD1 (6 bases). The CDR3 is made up of 18 amino acids. Trimming cost V 1 base and J 3 bases, with 20 bases left between them. Germline CDR1 is SGHRS and CDR2 is YFSETQ. The DNA for the CDR3 is TGCGCCAGCAGCTTGCCGGAGCCGAAGGGACAACTCTACAATGAGCAGTTCTTC. This translates into CASSLPEPKGQLYNEQFF.

Points on this clone: The limits of the CDR3 on the DNA are not certain, so only TCRdb's listed CDR3 is given. The V gene is TRBV19, the J gene TRBJ2-6; TRBD2 is taken as the D call from the table, unchecked against the DNA. The germline V gene encodes CDR1 LNHDA and CDR2 SQIVND (reference sequence). The CDR3 is made up of 18 amino acids, end residues included. The CDR3 loop is CASTSGGGNSAGANVLTF.

The chain couples TRBV10-1 to TRBJ1-1, with TRBD1 matching over 7 bases. The CDR3 totals 13 residues. The ends lost 5 bases at V and 11 bases at J; junction bases unmatched: 11. Germline V gene sequence: CDR1 WNHNN, CDR2 SYGVQD (reference sequence). CDR3 coding DNA: TGCGCCAGCAGTCCGACAGGGCGAAATTTGGCTTTCTTT. Translated, it gives CASSPTGRNLAFF.

J is TRBJ2-2 and V is TRBV6-5; 8 positions agree with TRBD2. Germline V CDR1 and CDR2: MNHEY, SVGAGI. The CDR3 has 16 residues. Trimming cost V 4 bases and J 2 bases; bases outside gene matches: 6. CDR3 sequence reads: CASSSGIAGNTGELFF. CDR3 nucleotides: TGTGCCAGCAGTTCCGGAATAGCGGGAAACACCGGGGAGCTGTTTTTT.

V gene TRBV5-1 combines with J gene TRBJ1-2, with TRBD1 matching 9 bases. Trimming removed 4 bases from V and 4 bases from J; junction bases left unmatched: 8. CDR1 is SGHRS, CDR2 YFSETQ, per germline. The CDR3 contains 15 residues. The CDR3 protein is CASSVGQGNIYGYTF. CDR3 bases: TGCGCCAGCAGCGTTGGACAGGGGAACATCTATGGCTACACCTTC.

The V and J genes are TRBV6-5 and TRBJ2-1; no clear D. With 4 bases removed from V and 4 bases from J, the gap between germline ends came to 8 bases. Germline CDR1 and CDR2: MNHEY and SVGAGI. The CDR3 has 13 residues. The CDR3 nucleotides are TGTGCCAGCAGTTCTCCGAGGTACAATGAGCAGTTCTTC. This translates into CASSSPRYNEQFF.

The chain combines TRBV25-1 with TRBJ1-1, with D possibly being TRBD1 (6 bases). Germline lookup yields CDR1 MGHDK and CDR2 SYGVNS. V was pared by 3 bases and J by 4 bases, with 15 bases between. This CDR3 region has 15 residues. Here the CDR3 DNA reads TGTGCCAGCAGTGAGGCTCGGAAGGGGGTCACTGAAGCTTTCTTT. Translation gives CASSEARKGVTEAFF.